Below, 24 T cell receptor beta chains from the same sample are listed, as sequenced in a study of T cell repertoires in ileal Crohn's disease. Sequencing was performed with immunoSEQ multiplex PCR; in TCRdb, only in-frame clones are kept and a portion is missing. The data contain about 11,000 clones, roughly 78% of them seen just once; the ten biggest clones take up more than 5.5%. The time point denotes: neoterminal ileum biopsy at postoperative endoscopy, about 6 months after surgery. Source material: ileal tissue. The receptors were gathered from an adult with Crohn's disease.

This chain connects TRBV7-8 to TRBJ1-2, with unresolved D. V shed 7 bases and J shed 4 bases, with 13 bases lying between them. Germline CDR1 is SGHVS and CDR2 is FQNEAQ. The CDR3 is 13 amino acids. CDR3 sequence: CASTPGIGYGYTF. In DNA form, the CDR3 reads TGTGCCAGCACCCCGGGGATAGGCTATGGCTACACCTTC.

Here the CDR3 DNA reads TGTGCCAGCAGCGTAACTAGCGGGGGGGCTGAGCAGTTCTTC. Residues: CASSVTSGGAEQFF. The chain joins TRBV9 to TRBJ2-1, with TRBD2 identical over 13 bases. This CDR3 is 14 amino acids long. CDR1 is SGDLS and CDR2 is YYNGEE in the germline V gene. Unmatched junction bases numbered 1, after V lost 1 base and J lost 9 bases.

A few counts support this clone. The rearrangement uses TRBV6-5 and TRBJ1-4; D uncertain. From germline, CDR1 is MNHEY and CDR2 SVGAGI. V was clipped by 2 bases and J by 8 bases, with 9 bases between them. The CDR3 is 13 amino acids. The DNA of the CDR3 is TGTGCCAGCAGTTACGGGCCGCGCGAAAAACTGTTTTTT. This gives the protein CASSYGPREKLFF.

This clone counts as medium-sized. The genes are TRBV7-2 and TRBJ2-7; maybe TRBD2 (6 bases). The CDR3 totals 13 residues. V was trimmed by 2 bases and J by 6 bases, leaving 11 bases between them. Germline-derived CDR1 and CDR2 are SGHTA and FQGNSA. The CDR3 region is CASSLSTRGEQYF. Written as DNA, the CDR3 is TGTGCCAGCAGCTTATCGACTAGAGGCGAGCAGTACTTC. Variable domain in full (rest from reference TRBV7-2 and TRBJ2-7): GAGVSQSPSNKVTEKGKDVELRCDPISGHTALYWYRQSLGQGLEFLIYFQGNSAPDKSGLPSDRFSAERTGGSVSTLTIQRTQQEDSAVYLCASSLSTRGEQYFGPGTRLTVT.

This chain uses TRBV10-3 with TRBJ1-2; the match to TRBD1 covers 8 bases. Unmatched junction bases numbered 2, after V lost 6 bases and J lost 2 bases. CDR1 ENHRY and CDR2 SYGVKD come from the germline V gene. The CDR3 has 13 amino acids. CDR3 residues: CAIRGQENYGYTF. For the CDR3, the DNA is TGTGCCATCAGGGGACAGGAAAACTATGGCTACACCTTC.

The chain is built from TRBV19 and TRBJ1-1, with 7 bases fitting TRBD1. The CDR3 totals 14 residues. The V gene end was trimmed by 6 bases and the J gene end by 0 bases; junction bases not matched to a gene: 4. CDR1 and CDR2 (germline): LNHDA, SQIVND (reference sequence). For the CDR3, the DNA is TGTGCCAGTAGCCGGAGGGGGCTGAACACTGAAGCTTTCTTT. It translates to CASSRRGLNTEAFF.

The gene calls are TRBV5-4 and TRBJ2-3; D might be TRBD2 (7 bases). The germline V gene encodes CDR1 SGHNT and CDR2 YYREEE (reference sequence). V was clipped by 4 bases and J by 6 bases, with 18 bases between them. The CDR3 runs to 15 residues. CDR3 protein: CASSGERGGGDTQYF. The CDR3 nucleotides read TGTGCCAGCAGCGGCGAGAGGGGGGGTGGTGATACGCAGTATTTT.

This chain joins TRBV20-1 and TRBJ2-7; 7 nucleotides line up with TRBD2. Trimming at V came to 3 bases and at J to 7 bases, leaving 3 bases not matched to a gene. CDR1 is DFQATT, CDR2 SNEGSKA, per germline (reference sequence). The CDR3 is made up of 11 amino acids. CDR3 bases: TGCAGTGCTAGTGGAGCGGGGGAGCAGTACTTC. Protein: CSASGAGEQYF.

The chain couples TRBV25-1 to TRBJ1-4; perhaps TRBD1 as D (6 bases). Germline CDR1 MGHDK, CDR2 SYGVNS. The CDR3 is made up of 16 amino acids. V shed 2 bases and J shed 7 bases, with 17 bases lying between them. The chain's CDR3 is CASSEGNRARGEKLFF. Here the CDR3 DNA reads TGTGCCAGCAGTGAAGGGAACAGGGCCCGGGGTGAAAAACTGTTTTTT.

In DNA form, the CDR3 reads TGTGCCAGCAGTTTCGGACAGAGCAATCAGCCCCAGCATTTT. The encoded protein is CASSFGQSNQPQHF. The V call is TRBV27, the J call TRBJ1-5; the D gene is possibly TRBD1 (6 bases). The V gene lost 3 bases and the J gene lost 1 base, with 7 bases spanning the gap. The CDR3 totals 14 residues. Germline V lookup: CDR1 MNHEY, CDR2 SMNVEV (reference sequence).

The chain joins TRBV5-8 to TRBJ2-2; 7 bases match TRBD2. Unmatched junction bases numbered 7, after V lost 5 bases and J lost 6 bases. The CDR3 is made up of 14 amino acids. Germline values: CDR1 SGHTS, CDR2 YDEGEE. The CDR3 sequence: CASRFTGGPGELFF. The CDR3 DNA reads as TGTGCCAGCAGGTTTACGGGGGGTCCCGGGGAGCTGTTTTTT.

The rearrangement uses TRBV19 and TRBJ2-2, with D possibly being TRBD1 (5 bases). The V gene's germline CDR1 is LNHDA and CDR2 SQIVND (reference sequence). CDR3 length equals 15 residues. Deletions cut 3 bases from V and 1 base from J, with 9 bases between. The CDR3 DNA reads TGTGCCAGTAGTATTTGGGGCCTGAACACCGGGGAGCTGTTTTTT. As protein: CASSIWGLNTGELFF.

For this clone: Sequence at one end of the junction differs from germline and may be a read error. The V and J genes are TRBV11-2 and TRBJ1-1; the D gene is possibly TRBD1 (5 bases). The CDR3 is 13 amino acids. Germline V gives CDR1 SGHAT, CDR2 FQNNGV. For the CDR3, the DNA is TGTGCCAGCAGCTTAGGGACAAACAATGAAGCTTTCTTT. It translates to CASSLGTNNEAFF.

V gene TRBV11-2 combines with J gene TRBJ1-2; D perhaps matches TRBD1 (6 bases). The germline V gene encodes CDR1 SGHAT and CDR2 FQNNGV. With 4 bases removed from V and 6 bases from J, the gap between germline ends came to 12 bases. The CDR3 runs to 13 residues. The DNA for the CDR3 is TGTGCCAGCAGCTCAAACCAGGGGAATGGCTACACCTTC. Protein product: CASSSNQGNGYTF.

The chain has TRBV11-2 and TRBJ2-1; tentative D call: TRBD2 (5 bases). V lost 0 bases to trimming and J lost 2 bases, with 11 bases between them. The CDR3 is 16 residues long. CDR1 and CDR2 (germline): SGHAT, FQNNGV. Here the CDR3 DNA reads TGTGCCAGCAGCTTAGACCCGGGATCAACCTACAATGAGCAGTTCTTC. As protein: CASSLDPGSTYNEQFF.

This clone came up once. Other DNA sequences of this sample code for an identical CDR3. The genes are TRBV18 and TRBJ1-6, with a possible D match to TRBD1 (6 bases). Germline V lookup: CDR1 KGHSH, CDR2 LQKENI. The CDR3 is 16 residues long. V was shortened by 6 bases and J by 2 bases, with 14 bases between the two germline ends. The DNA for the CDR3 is TGTGCCAGCTCTCTCACAGGGTTGCCCTATAATTCACCCCTCCACTTT. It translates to CASSLTGLPYNSPLHF.

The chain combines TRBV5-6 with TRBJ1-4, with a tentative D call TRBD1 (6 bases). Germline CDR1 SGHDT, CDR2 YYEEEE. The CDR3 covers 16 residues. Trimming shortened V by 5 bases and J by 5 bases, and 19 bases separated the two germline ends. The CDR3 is CASSFSIGQLNEKLFF. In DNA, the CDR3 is TGTGCCAGCAGTTTTTCAATTGGACAGCTAAATGAAAAACTGTTTTTT. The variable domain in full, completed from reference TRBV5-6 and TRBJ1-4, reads DAGVTQSPTHLIKTRGQQVTLRCSPKSGHDTVSWYQQALGQGPQFIFQYYEEEERQRGNFPDRFSGHQFPNYSSELNVNALLLGDSALYLCASSFSIGQLNEKLFFGSGTQLSVL.

The CDR3 loop is CASSEGQGAEKLFF. DNA of the CDR3: TGTGCCAGCAGTGAGGGACAGGGGGCTGAAAAACTGTTTTTT. The rearrangement joins TRBV6-1 to TRBJ1-4, with 12 bases that match TRBD1. The CDR3 is 14 amino acids. The V gene's germline CDR1 is MNHNS and CDR2 SASEGT. The junction had 0 bases not matched to a gene; V was cut back by 3 bases and J by 7 bases.

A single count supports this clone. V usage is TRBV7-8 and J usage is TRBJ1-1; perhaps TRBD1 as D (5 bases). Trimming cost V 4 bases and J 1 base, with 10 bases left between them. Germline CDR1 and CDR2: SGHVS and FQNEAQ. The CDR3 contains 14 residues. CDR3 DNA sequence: TGTGCCAGCAGCTGGGGCAGCCCGAACACTGAAGCTTTCTTT. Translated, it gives CASSWGSPNTEAFF.

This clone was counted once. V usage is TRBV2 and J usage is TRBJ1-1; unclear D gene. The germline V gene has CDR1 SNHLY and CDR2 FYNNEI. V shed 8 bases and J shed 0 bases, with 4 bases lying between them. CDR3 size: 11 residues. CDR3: CASVMNTEAFF. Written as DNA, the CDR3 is TGTGCCAGCGTCATGAACACTGAAGCTTTCTTT.

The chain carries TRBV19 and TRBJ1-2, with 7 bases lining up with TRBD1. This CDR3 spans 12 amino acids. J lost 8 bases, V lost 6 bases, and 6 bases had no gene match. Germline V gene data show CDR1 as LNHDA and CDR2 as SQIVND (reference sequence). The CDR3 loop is CASSKQGKGYTF. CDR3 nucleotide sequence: TGTGCCAGTAGCAAACAGGGGAAAGGCTACACCTTC. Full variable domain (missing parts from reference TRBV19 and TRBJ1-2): DGGITQSPKYLFRKEGQNVTLSCEQNLNHDAMYWYRQDPGQGLRLIYYSQIVNDFQKGDIAEGYSVSREKKESFPLTVTSAQKNPTAFYLCASSKQGKGYTFGSGTRLTVV.

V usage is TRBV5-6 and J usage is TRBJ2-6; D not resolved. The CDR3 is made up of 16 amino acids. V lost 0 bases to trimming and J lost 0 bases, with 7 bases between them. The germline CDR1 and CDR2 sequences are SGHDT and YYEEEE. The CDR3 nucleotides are TGTGCCAGCAGCTTGGAAGTGAGCTCTGGGGCCAACGTCCTGACTTTC. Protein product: CASSLEVSSGANVLTF.

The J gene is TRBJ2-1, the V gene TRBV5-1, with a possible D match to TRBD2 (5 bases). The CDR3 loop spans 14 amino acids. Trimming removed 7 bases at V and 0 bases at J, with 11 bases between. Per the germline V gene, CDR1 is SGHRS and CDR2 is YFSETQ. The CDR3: CASRGQSSYNEQFF. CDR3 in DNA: TGCGCCAGCCGCGGGCAAAGCTCCTACAATGAGCAGTTCTTC.

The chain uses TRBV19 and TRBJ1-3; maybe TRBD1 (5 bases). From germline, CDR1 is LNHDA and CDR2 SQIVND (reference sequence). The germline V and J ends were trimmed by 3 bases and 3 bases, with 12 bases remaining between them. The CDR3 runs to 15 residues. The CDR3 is CASSMQGFFGNTIYF. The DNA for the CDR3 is TGTGCCAGTAGTATGCAGGGTTTTTTTGGAAACACCATATATTTT.